This T cell receptor (beta chain) was identified in a study of T cells in Graves' hyperthyroidism and ophthalmopathy. This clonotype was seen a few times. Unmatched junction bases numbered 8, after V lost 5 bases and J lost 5 bases. From germline, CDR1 is KGHSH and CDR2 LQKENI. The CDR3 runs 15 residues. The investigators amplified TCR beta CDR3 regions from RNA transcripts. A first-round RT-PCR of the TCR CDR3 used the HTBI primer set. TCRdb reanalysed the multiplex PCR reads using MiXCR and keeps one entry per CDR3 protein. There are about 380,000 distinct CDR3 sequences in the sample; approximately 15% occur only once, and 11% lies in the top ten.

Sequenced input: blood. This receptor was obtained from an older woman with Graves' hyperthyroidism. The V and J genes are TRBV18 and TRBJ2-7; 11 positions agree with TRBD2. CDR3 nucleotide sequence: TGTGCCAGCTCAGCGACGACTAGCGGGAAGCACGAGCAGTACTTC. Protein: CASSATTSGKHEQYF.